This T cell receptor beta chain was observed in a study of cytomegalovirus exposure and HLA in healthy donors. Whole-study results and caveats: Many donors shared some public TCRs, even though most TCR sequences were rare.

The PCR had 60 Vbeta and 13 Jbeta primers. Method: immunoSEQ multiplex PCR; TCRdb's copy keeps in-frame clones and lacks some. The data hold 200,000 or so clones, with 60% to 80% observed a single time. This CDR3 has 20 residues. Deletions cut 0 bases from V and 1 base from J, with 25 bases between. Germline values: CDR1 LGHNA, CDR2 YNFKEQ. The sample holds one count of this clone. Its target is unknown. Other DNA sequences of this sample code for an identical CDR3. This chain connects TRBV4-2 to TRBJ2-7; possibly TRBD2 for D (6 bases). This receptor was identified in a woman aged 30 to 39 in good health and CMV-seronegative. The sample taken for sequencing was PBMCs. CDR3 residues: CASSQEMFGGDGLPSYEQYF. CDR3 nucleotides: TGTGCCAGCAGCCAAGAGATGTTCGGAGGGGACGGACTACCTTCCTACGAGCAGTACTTC.